The 21 T cell receptor beta chains below come from one sample, sequenced in a study of blood T cell repertoires in COVID-19. TCRdb's copy holds only in-frame clones and misses some; the assay was immunoSEQ multiplex PCR. The repertoire holds approximately 200,000 clones, with roughly 81% as singletons. The sequencing sample was made of peripheral blood. These receptor sequences come from a middle-aged man with acute or convalescent COVID-19.

The V call is TRBV27, the J call TRBJ1-6; D may be TRBD1 (5 bases). Germline CDR1 is MNHEY and CDR2 is SMNVEV (reference sequence). V gave up 3 bases and J gave up 6 bases, with 15 bases separating them. This CDR3 region has 16 residues. CDR3 coding DNA: TGTGCCAGCAGTTTTTCCCAACAAGGGGCTAATTCACCCCTCCACTTT. Its translation is CASSFSQQGANSPLHF.

The V and J genes are TRBV19 and TRBJ2-7; D unresolved. The CDR3 consists of 11 residues. V lost 6 bases to trimming and J lost 3 bases, with 6 bases between them. Looked up from germline, CDR1 is LNHDA and CDR2 is SQIVND (reference sequence). CDR3 protein: CASSSYYEQYF. Written as DNA, the CDR3 is TGTGCCAGTAGCTCTTACTACGAGCAGTACTTC. The full variable domain, in which reference TRBV19 and TRBJ2-7 provide the parts outside the CDR3, is DGGITQSPKYLFRKEGQNVTLSCEQNLNHDAMYWYRQDPGQGLRLIYYSQIVNDFQKGDIAEGYSVSREKKESFPLTVTSAQKNPTAFYLCASSSYYEQYFGPGTRLTVT.

The chain combines TRBV14 with TRBJ2-7; D is possibly TRBD1 (5 bases). This CDR3 contains 14 residues. Trimming pared 3 bases from V and 2 bases from J, leaving 11 bases between. CDR1 is SGHDN and CDR2 is FVKESK in the germline V gene. This CDR3 is CASSHQGRAYEQYF. In DNA, the CDR3 is TGTGCCAGCAGCCACCAGGGAAGGGCCTACGAGCAGTACTTC.

This rearrangement joins TRBV10-3 to TRBJ1-1; TRBD1 might be the D (5 bases). Per the germline V gene, CDR1 is ENHRY and CDR2 is SYGVKD. The CDR3 is 13 amino acids. With 8 bases removed from V and 1 base from J, the gap between germline ends came to 11 bases. The CDR3 loop is CAIGAGQNTEAFF. The CDR3 coding sequence is TGTGCCATCGGGGCTGGACAGAACACTGAAGCTTTCTTT.

The chain has TRBV5-4 and TRBJ1-4; 9 positions agree with TRBD1. V dropped 4 bases and J dropped 6; count of bases not matched to a gene: 10. The CDR3 is 16 amino acids. Germline CDR1 and CDR2: SGHNT and YYREEE (reference sequence). CDR3 sequence (DNA): TGTGCCAGCAGCGTAGCCGGCGGGACAGGGTATGAAAAACTGTTTTTT. Protein sequence: CASSVAGGTGYEKLFF.

The rearrangement joins TRBV6-5 to TRBJ2-7; D is undetermined. This CDR3 region has 12 residues. Trimming left V 8 bases short and J 4 bases short, with 12 bases between. Germline CDR1 reads MNHEY; CDR2 reads SVGAGI. CDR3 DNA: TGTGCCAGCGGAAGTTACAGATACGAGCAGTACTTC. Its translation is CASGSYRYEQYF.

This clone was picked up one time. The V gene is TRBV9, the J gene TRBJ2-7; 7 nucleotides align to TRBD2. With V trimmed by 3 bases and J by 3 bases, 9 bases remained unmatched. The CDR3 is 15 amino acids. Germline V gene data show CDR1 as SGDLS and CDR2 as YYNGEE. CDR3 protein: CASSAEGRVGYEQYF. In DNA form, the CDR3 reads TGTGCCAGCAGCGCCGAGGGGAGGGTTGGCTACGAGCAGTACTTC.

The chain employs TRBV28 and TRBJ2-7; TRBD1 might be the D (6 bases). V lost 10 bases and J lost 2, with 18 bases in between. Germline CDR1 MDHEN, CDR2 SYDVKM. The CDR3 extends over 14 amino acids. CDR3 nucleotide sequence: TGTGCCACCGCGAACCCCGGGACAACCTACGAGCAGTACTTC. This gives the protein CATANPGTTYEQYF.

The V and J genes are TRBV19 and TRBJ1-4; TRBD1 is a possible D gene (5 bases). Trimming removed 9 bases at V and 0 bases at J, with 14 bases between. The CDR3 loop spans 15 amino acids. Looked up from germline, CDR1 is LNHDA and CDR2 is SQIVND (reference sequence). The CDR3 nucleotides read TGTGCCAGCCAGAAGGGGATTGCAACTAATGAAAAACTGTTTTTT. This encodes CASQKGIATNEKLFF. The whole variable domain, filled in from reference TRBV19 and TRBJ1-4, reads DGGITQSPKYLFRKEGQNVTLSCEQNLNHDAMYWYRQDPGQGLRLIYYSQIVNDFQKGDIAEGYSVSREKKESFPLTVTSAQKNPTAFYLCASQKGIATNEKLFFGSGTQLSVL.

The V and J genes are TRBV5-6 and TRBJ2-1, with D perhaps matching TRBD1 (5 bases). The V end was cut by 0 bases, the J end by 3 bases, with 7 bases between. The CDR3 has 14 amino acids. Germline V gives CDR1 SGHDT, CDR2 YYEEEE. The CDR3 nucleotides are TGTGCCAGCAGCTTGGAGACAGACTACAATGAGCAGTTCTTC. It specifies CASSLETDYNEQFF.

The chain has TRBV5-4 and TRBJ2-5; D is unclear. The CDR3 has 14 residues. The V end lost 0 bases, the J end lost 5 bases, and 11 bases lay between the germline ends. The germline CDR1 and CDR2 sequences are SGHNT and YYREEE (reference sequence). This CDR3 reads CASSLESRQETQYF. CDR3 in DNA: TGTGCCAGCAGCTTGGAAAGCAGGCAGGAGACCCAGTACTTC.

The CDR3 reads CASSPQGRGDGYTF. CDR3 in DNA: TGTGCCAGCAGTCCACAGGGTCGAGGGGATGGCTACACCTTC. The V gene is TRBV25-1, the J gene TRBJ1-2; TRBD1 is a possible D gene (6 bases). Per the germline V gene, CDR1 is MGHDK and CDR2 is SYGVNS. Trimming stripped 5 bases from V and 6 bases from J, with 16 bases between. The length of the CDR3 is 14 residues.

The rearrangement joins TRBV19 to TRBJ1-1; weak D call: TRBD1 (6 bases). CDR1 is LNHDA and CDR2 is SQIVND in the germline V gene (reference sequence). The CDR3 contains 11 residues. V lost 6 bases, J lost 8 bases, and 10 bases lay in between. The CDR3 coding sequence is TGTGCCAGTAGCTTAGACAGGGAAGCTTTCTTT. It yields the protein CASSLDREAFF.

There are a few counts of this clone. J is TRBJ1-1 and V is TRBV15; 8 nucleotides align to TRBD1. Germline CDR1 reads LNHNV; CDR2 reads YYDKDF (reference sequence). Trimming at V came to 6 bases and at J to 7 bases, leaving 10 bases not matched to a gene. The length of the CDR3 is 14 residues. The CDR3 region is CATSPTGQGVEAFF. The CDR3 DNA reads TGTGCCACCAGTCCCACCGGACAGGGAGTTGAAGCTTTCTTT.

CDR3 DNA: TGCGCCAGCAGCTTGGAAGGACACTCGAACACTGAAGCTTTCTTT. Translation: CASSLEGHSNTEAFF. The chain carries TRBV5-1 and TRBJ1-1; perhaps TRBD1 as D (5 bases). V was shortened by 0 bases and J by 1 base, with 10 bases between the two germline ends. The germline V gene encodes CDR1 SGHRS and CDR2 YFSETQ. The length of the CDR3 is 15 residues.

This sequence joins TRBV5-1 and TRBJ2-3; TRBD1 agrees at 9 bases. The junction had 10 bases not matched to a gene; V was cut back by 0 bases and J by 2 bases. In germline, CDR1 is SGHRS, CDR2 YFSETQ. CDR3 size: 18 residues. The CDR3 here is CASSLALTGGSPTDTQYF. CDR3 nucleotide sequence: TGCGCCAGCAGCTTGGCCCTAACAGGGGGCTCCCCCACAGATACGCAGTATTTT.

The genes are TRBV27 and TRBJ2-3; 11 bases line up with TRBD2. The CDR3 contains 18 residues. The V gene's germline CDR1 is MNHEY and CDR2 SMNVEV (reference sequence). J was trimmed by 0 bases and V by 2 bases; bases with no gene match: 7. The CDR3 sequence is CASSLNSGGAVSTDTQYF. The CDR3 DNA follows: TGTGCCAGCAGTTTAAATAGCGGGGGGGCCGTGAGCACAGATACGCAGTATTTT.

The chain has TRBV27 and TRBJ2-1; D remains unclear. The CDR3 is made up of 16 amino acids. The V gene's germline CDR1 is MNHEY and CDR2 SMNVEV (reference sequence). The V and J ends lost 1 base and 8 bases respectively, with 18 bases between them. CDR3 residues: CASSLLYSRDFYEQFF. The DNA of the CDR3 is TGTGCCAGCAGTTTATTGTACTCCCGCGATTTCTATGAGCAGTTCTTC.

This chain links TRBV2 with TRBJ1-2; 8 bases map to TRBD1. The J segment lost 12 bases and the V segment lost 6 bases, leaving 9 bases of the junction unmatched. Germline V CDR1 and CDR2: SNHLY, FYNNEI. This CDR3 contains 12 residues. CDR3 loop: CASREQGVRHTF. The CDR3 DNA reads as TGTGCCAGCAGGGAACAGGGGGTCCGTCACACCTTC.

A single count supports this clone. This chain uses TRBV7-2 with TRBJ2-7; 9 positions agree with TRBD2. Germline assignment: CDR1 SGHTA and CDR2 FQGNSA. This CDR3 spans 13 amino acids. Trimming cost V 5 bases and J 4 bases; bases outside gene matches: 3. The CDR3 nucleotides read TGTGCCAGCAGCAATAGCGGGGGTTACGAGCAGTACTTC. Residues: CASSNSGGYEQYF.

V gene TRBV4-1 combines with J gene TRBJ2-2; D uncertain. Germline lookup yields CDR1 MGHRA and CDR2 YSYEKL. Trimming left V 2 bases short and J 5 bases short, with 9 bases between. This CDR3 has 14 amino acids. CDR3 DNA sequence: TGCGCCAGCAGCCAAATTTTGGCAACCGGGGAGCTGTTTTTT. Translation: CASSQILATGELFF.